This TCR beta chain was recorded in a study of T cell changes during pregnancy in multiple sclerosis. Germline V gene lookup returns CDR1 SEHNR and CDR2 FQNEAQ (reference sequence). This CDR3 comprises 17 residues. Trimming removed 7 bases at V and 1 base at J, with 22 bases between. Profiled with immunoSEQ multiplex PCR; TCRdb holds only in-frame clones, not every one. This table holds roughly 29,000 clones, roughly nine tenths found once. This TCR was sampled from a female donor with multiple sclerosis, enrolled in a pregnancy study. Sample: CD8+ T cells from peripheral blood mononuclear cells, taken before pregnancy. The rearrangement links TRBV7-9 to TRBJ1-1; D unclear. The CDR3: CASTPSGRGIGNTEAFF. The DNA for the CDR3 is TGTGCCAGCACCCCGAGTGGGCGGGGAATAGGGAACACTGAAGCTTTCTTT.